The 26 T cell receptor beta chains in this list originate from one sample, sequenced in a study of blood T cell repertoires in COVID-19 (TCRdb year 2020). Library construction relied on the immunoSEQ multiplex PCR assay. Here the immuneACCESS table is served through TCRdb, limited to in-frame sequences with V and J called. Missing clones are a known gap in these copies; in checked studies unresolved V genes cover under half, and the rest lacks a known reason. A total of hundreds of thousands of clones appear in this sample, more than 80% of them only once. The leading ten clones occupy 1% of the sample. Sequenced: PBMCs or T cells enriched from blood (not recorded which). Receptor source: a man between 18 and 35 years old who had recovered from COVID-19.

The J gene is TRBJ1-2, the V gene TRBV4-1; 12 bases are a match to TRBD1. Germline V gene sequence: CDR1 MGHRA, CDR2 YSYEKL. The CDR3 length is 18 residues. Trimming took 0 bases from V and 2 from J; bases not matched to a gene: 7. The CDR3, as DNA: TGCGCCAGCAGCCAAGATAGCTGGGACAGGGGGCCAAACTATGGCTACACCTTC. Translating it yields CASSQDSWDRGPNYGYTF.

The chain has TRBV7-7 and TRBJ2-5; 11 bases are shared with TRBD2. V was pared by 5 bases and J by 4 bases, with 12 bases of the junction left unmatched. This CDR3 is 17 amino acids long. Per germline, CDR1 SSHAT and CDR2 FNYEAQ (reference sequence). CDR3 in amino acids: CASSPYSPGLAVETQYF. In DNA, the CDR3 is TGTGCCAGCAGCCCTTACTCACCGGGACTAGCGGTAGAGACCCAGTACTTC.

The V call is TRBV28, the J call TRBJ1-5; a weak D match, TRBD1 (5 bases). V lost 5 bases and J lost 1, with 18 bases in between. This CDR3 has 17 amino acids. Germline CDR1 and CDR2: MDHEN and SYDVKM. The DNA of the CDR3 is TGTGCCAGCAGTCCCGACCGCGGGGGTCGGAGCAATCAGCCCCAGCATTTT. Amino acid sequence: CASSPDRGGRSNQPQHF.

The CDR3 region has the DNA TGTGCCAGTAGTATATCCCCGCCGGGACTAGCGGTAAGGGAGCAGTTCTTC. It encodes CASSISPPGLAVREQFF. V usage is TRBV19 and J usage is TRBJ2-1, with 11 nucleotides matching TRBD2. This CDR3 is built from 17 residues. V gave up 2 bases and J gave up 10 bases; unmatched junction bases: 13. CDR1 LNHDA and CDR2 SQIVND come from the germline V gene (reference sequence).

The chain has TRBV7-9 and TRBJ2-1, with 7 bases fitting TRBD2. J gave up 0 bases and V 4 bases, and 3 bases lay outside the gene matches. The germline gives CDR1 SEHNR, CDR2 FQNEAQ (reference sequence). This CDR3 has 15 residues. This CDR3 reads CASSSPSGSYNEQFF. DNA for the CDR3: TGTGCCAGCAGCTCACCTAGCGGCTCCTACAATGAGCAGTTCTTC.

The chain links TRBV7-3 to TRBJ2-5, with TRBD1 matching 10 bases. The junction had 6 bases not matched to a gene; V was cut back by 6 bases and J by 5 bases. Germline CDR1 is SGHTA and CDR2 is FQGTGA. CDR3 length: 14 amino acids. CDR3 sequence reads: CASSSTGGVETQYF. As DNA, the CDR3 is TGTGCCAGCAGTTCGACAGGGGGCGTTGAGACCCAGTACTTC.

The table lists this clone with a count of one. Here the CDR3 DNA reads TGTGCCAGCAGCCAAGGAGGTCCTGAAGCTTTCTTT. Translated, it gives CASSQGGPEAFF. V is TRBV3-1 (or the pseudogene TRBV3-2) and J is TRBJ1-1; D not resolved. V was pared by 1 base and J by 6 bases, with 6 bases between. Germline-derived CDR1 and CDR2 are LGHDT and YNNKEL (reference sequence). The CDR3 has 12 amino acids.

This clone has just one count. The CDR3 is CASSLALGPGTGTNEKLFF. CDR3 in DNA: TGTGCCAGCAGCTTAGCGCTCGGGCCGGGGACAGGAACTAATGAAAAACTGTTTTTT. The chain joins TRBV7-6 to TRBJ1-4; 8 positions match TRBD1. CDR1 is SGHVS, CDR2 FNYEAQ, per germline. There are 19 residues in the CDR3. V was clipped by 0 bases and J by 1 base; unmatched bases: 10.

V is TRBV5-6 and J is TRBJ1-2; D uncertain. This CDR3 has 14 residues. Germline V gene sequence: CDR1 SGHDT, CDR2 YYEEEE. The V gene lost 3 bases and the J gene lost 4 bases, with 13 bases spanning the gap. The CDR3 loop is CASSSLKAGYGYTF. The CDR3 nucleotides read TGTGCCAGCAGCTCCTTAAAAGCGGGCTATGGCTACACCTTC.

The chain couples TRBV27 to TRBJ1-5; D not resolved. Trimming left V 5 bases short and J 3 bases short, with 14 bases between. The CDR3 consists of 15 residues. CDR1 is MNHEY and CDR2 is SMNVEV in the germline V gene (reference sequence). The CDR3 bases are TGTGCCAGCAGTGTGACGAGCGGTTTCAATCAGCCCCAGCATTTT. Protein: CASSVTSGFNQPQHF.

This clone appeared once. The sample carries other DNA sequences with the same CDR3. V usage is TRBV28 and J usage is TRBJ2-4; D is possibly TRBD1 (6 bases). V was clipped by 6 bases and J by 0 bases, with 12 bases between them. The CDR3 length is 15 residues. CDR1 and CDR2 from the germline V gene are MDHEN and SYDVKM. The CDR3 DNA follows: TGTGCCAGCAGCCCAACAGGGTTAGCCAAAAACATTCAGTACTTC. The encoded protein is CASSPTGLAKNIQYF.

The chain has TRBV27 and TRBJ1-2; no clear D. The CDR3 runs to 14 residues. Deletions cut 2 bases from V and 4 bases from J, with 11 bases between. From germline, CDR1 is MNHEY and CDR2 SMNVEV (reference sequence). This CDR3 is CASSLSGGSYGYTF. The DNA of the CDR3 is TGTGCCAGCAGTTTAAGTGGAGGTAGCTATGGCTACACCTTC.

The CDR3 nucleotides read TGCGCCAGCAGCTTGGTTGCCAACCGAGGACAGGGGTTAGGGGAAAAACTGTTTTTT. This encodes CASSLVANRGQGLGEKLFF. The chain couples TRBV5-1 to TRBJ1-4; TRBD1 agrees at 9 bases. This CDR3 is 19 amino acids long. Trimming cost V 0 bases and J 8 bases; bases outside gene matches: 17. CDR1 SGHRS and CDR2 YFSETQ come from the germline V gene.

Worth noting for this clone: Other DNA sequences within the sample encode an identical CDR3. V and J are TRBV7-2 and TRBJ1-2; 9 bases are a match to TRBD1. This CDR3 comprises 13 residues. Trimming took 5 bases from V and 4 from J; bases not matched to a gene: 2. CDR1 and CDR2 from the germline V gene are SGHTA and FQGNSA. The CDR3 DNA is TGTGCCAGCAGCACGGGACAGGGCTATGGCTACACCTTC. This gives the protein CASSTGQGYGYTF.

The rearrangement joins TRBV6-5 to TRBJ2-7; D is perhaps TRBD2 (5 bases). This CDR3 contains 11 residues. Trimming shortened V by 5 bases and J by 5 bases, and 7 bases separated the two germline ends. Germline V gene data show CDR1 as MNHEY and CDR2 as SVGAGI. The CDR3 coding sequence is TGTGCCAGCAGTCCGAGGGACGAGCAGTACTTC. Its protein is CASSPRDEQYF.

V is TRBV9 and J is TRBJ2-1; 7 positions agree with TRBD2. The CDR3 sequence is 17 residues long. With V trimmed by 0 bases and J by 3 bases, 9 bases remained unmatched. Germline V gene lookup returns CDR1 SGDLS and CDR2 YYNGEE. CDR3 sequence (DNA): TGTGCCAGCAGCGTAGGCGAGCGCGGGAGAGTCTACAATGAGCAGTTCTTC. This translates into CASSVGERGRVYNEQFF.

The J gene is TRBJ1-1, the V gene TRBV23-1; D uncertain. TRBV23-1 is classed as an ORF, of uncertain function. V was clipped by 8 bases and J by 7 bases, with 11 bases between them. The CDR3 length is 11 residues. The DNA for the CDR3 is TGCGCCAGCCCTCAGGTAAGTGAAGCTTTCTTT. Translation: CASPQVSEAFF.

The gene calls are TRBV3-1 (or the pseudogene TRBV3-2) and TRBJ2-7; maybe TRBD2 (6 bases). The V gene's germline CDR1 is LGHDT and CDR2 YNNKEL (reference sequence). Trimming took off 1 base at V and 4 bases at J, with 8 bases between the two ends. The CDR3 has 13 residues. This CDR3 is CASSQAAGYEQYF. The CDR3 bases are TGTGCCAGCAGCCAAGCTGCGGGGTACGAGCAGTACTTC.

This sequence joins TRBV6-2 or TRBV6-3 and TRBJ2-7; D may be TRBD1 (6 bases). CDR1 MNHEY and CDR2 SVGEGT come from the germline V gene. V gave up 4 bases and J gave up 3 bases, with 16 bases separating them. The length of the CDR3 is 15 residues. In DNA form, the CDR3 reads TGTGCCAGCAGTTCCCCGGGACACGCCATCTACGAGCAGTACTTC. Amino acids: CASSSPGHAIYEQYF.

The chain uses TRBV3-1 (or the pseudogene TRBV3-2) and TRBJ1-4; 11 positions match TRBD1. In germline, CDR1 is LGHDT, CDR2 YNNKEL (reference sequence). The CDR3 contains 17 residues. V gave up 3 bases and J gave up 2 bases; unmatched junction bases: 5. CDR3 in DNA: TGTGCCAGCAGCCAGCCGGGACAGGGGGGCACTAATGAAAAACTGTTTTTT. Protein sequence: CASSQPGQGGTNEKLFF.

The chain uses TRBV4-1 and TRBJ2-1; 8 positions match TRBD2. The germline gives CDR1 MGHRA, CDR2 YSYEKL. The trim removed 1 base at V and 5 bases at J, leaving 7 bases unmatched. The CDR3 runs to 16 residues. CDR3 amino acids: CASSQGTGGENNEQFF. CDR3 sequence (DNA): TGCGCCAGCAGCCAAGGGACCGGGGGGGAGAACAATGAGCAGTTCTTC.

The rearrangement links TRBV28 to TRBJ2-7, with 7 bases lining up with TRBD1. The germline gives CDR1 MDHEN, CDR2 SYDVKM. The CDR3 is made up of 14 amino acids. Losses at the gene ends were 5 bases for V and 8 bases for J; bases not matched to a gene: 12. The CDR3, as DNA: TGTGCCAGCAGTCCCCCCCGGACAGGCAACAAGCAGTACTTC. It is translated as CASSPPRTGNKQYF.

This clone occurred a few times. This chain joins TRBV25-1 and TRBJ2-1; 9 bases line up with TRBD1. J was trimmed by 2 bases and V by 11 bases; bases with no gene match: 13. This CDR3 spans 16 amino acids. The V gene's germline CDR1 is MGHDK and CDR2 SYGVNS. CDR3 coding DNA: TGTGCCTGCGCCGGACGGGACAGGGAAACCTACAATGAGCAGTTCTTC. Its translation is CACAGRDRETYNEQFF.

V is TRBV11-2 and J is TRBJ2-7, with 10 bases that match TRBD2. V dropped 1 base and J dropped 6; count of bases not matched to a gene: 6. The CDR3 has 15 residues. Germline V gives CDR1 SGHAT, CDR2 FQNNGV. CDR3 sequence: CASSLVLAGYPEQYF. The CDR3 region has the DNA TGTGCCAGCAGCTTAGTACTAGCGGGATATCCCGAGCAGTACTTC.

The rearrangement joins TRBV2 to TRBJ2-1; D not certain. Germline V CDR1 and CDR2: SNHLY, FYNNEI. Deletions cut 7 bases from V and 0 bases from J, with 13 bases between. The CDR3 loop spans 15 amino acids. CDR3 sequence: CASTRLVGSYNEQFF. CDR3 nucleotides: TGTGCCAGCACTAGGCTAGTTGGCTCCTACAATGAGCAGTTCTTC.

This rearrangement joins TRBV4-1 to TRBJ1-1; D call uncertain. Between the trimmed V and J ends, which lost 0 bases and 5 bases, there was a span of 10 bases. Germline V gene lookup returns CDR1 MGHRA and CDR2 YSYEKL. CDR3 length: 14 amino acids. Written as DNA, the CDR3 is TGCGCCAGCAGCCAAGATTCGGGGTGGACTGAAGCTTTCTTT. Translation gives CASSQDSGWTEAFF.